Listed below are T cell receptor beta chains from one sample, sequenced in a study of cytomegalovirus exposure and HLA in healthy donors. Libraries were prepared by immunoSEQ multiplex PCR; TCRdb keeps only in-frame clonotypes and omits some of them. The repertoire holds around 180,000 clones, with about 81% as singletons. Sequenced material: PBMCs. These receptors were obtained from a woman aged 18-35 years in good health and CMV-seropositive. Both conserved end residues are part of each CDR3. A D gene is named only where the DNA matches it firmly. The listing skips clone size in some rows; elsewhere it reads once, few, many or a size class.

j_call v_call d_call clone_size cdr3_aa cdr3_nt
TRBJ1-2 TRBV7-8 . . CASSLAGGGYTF TGTGCCAGCAGCTTAGCGGGGGGTGGCTACACCTTC
TRBJ2-2 TRBV11-3 . few CASSLWLSKGGELFF TGTGCCAGCAGCTTATGGCTATCTAAGGGGGGGGAGCTGTTTTTT
TRBJ1-1 TRBV6-6 . few CASRLGAPDTEAFF TGTGCCAGCAGGTTAGGGGCCCCGGACACTGAAGCTTTCTTT
TRBJ2-1 TRBV7-9 . . CASSLKRVGSSYNEQFF TGTGCCAGCAGTCTCAAACGGGTGGGGAGCTCCTACAATGAGCAGTTCTTC
TRBJ1-5 TRBV6-5 TRBD1 . CASRHRGDQPQHF TGTGCCAGCAGACACAGGGGGGACCAGCCCCAGCATTTT
TRBJ1-2 TRBV15 . . CATKTGGGYGYTF TGTGCCACCAAAACAGGCGGTGGCTATGGCTACACCTTC
TRBJ2-4 TRBV28 TRBD2 . CATVPGGAKNIQYF TGTGCGACTGTCCCGGGGGGAGCCAAAAACATTCAGTACTTC
TRBJ2-2 TRBV27 . . CASSALRVGELFF TGTGCCAGCAGTGCGCTCAGGGTTGGGGAGCTGTTTTTT
TRBJ1-2 TRBV4-1 TRBD1 . CASSHPGQGRTGYTF TGCGCCAGCAGCCACCCGGGACAGGGGAGGACTGGCTACACCTTC
TRBJ1-5 TRBV28 . . CASSLVASSNQPQHF TGTGCCAGCAGTTTGGTGGCCTCTAGCAATCAGCCCCAGCATTTT
TRBJ1-1 TRBV6-1 . . CASSLRDGTEAFF TGTGCCAGCAGTCTCAGGGATGGCACTGAAGCTTTCTTT
TRBJ2-7 TRBV5-4 TRBD1 . CASSPGGKSSYEQYF TGTGCCAGCAGTCCAGGGGGTAAAAGCTCCTACGAGCAGTACTTC
TRBJ2-3 TRBV9 . . CASSVSQVTDTQYF TGTGCCAGCAGCGTATCTCAGGTCACAGATACGCAGTATTTT
TRBJ2-7 TRBV2 . . CASEIQGRGIEQYF TGTGCCAGCGAAATACAGGGTAGGGGAATCGAGCAGTACTTC
TRBJ1-3 TRBV4-3 TRBD1 . CASSQDRVGNTIYF TGCGCCAGCAGCCAGGACAGGGTTGGAAACACCATATATTTT
TRBJ1-2 TRBV6-6 . . CASFSTGLGYGYTF TGTGCCAGCTTTAGCACAGGGTTAGGTTATGGCTACACCTTC
TRBJ2-1 TRBV18 . . CASSPRTDSYNEQFF TGTGCCAGCTCACCTCGGACAGACTCCTACAATGAGCAGTTCTTC